The clone carrying this T cell receptor (beta chain) was recorded at least ten times. The antigen remains unidentified. Using a constant-region primer together with ProtoScript II reverse transcriptase, TCR beta cDNA was made from roughly 520 ng of total RNA. Three rounds of nested multiplex PCR with slightly modified ARM-PCR produced TCR beta libraries. A C-beta reverse primer was combined with TRBV1-TRBV30 forward primers in the first two PCR rounds, and each round had about 10 cycles. TCRdb analysed the multiplex PCR reads with MiXCR anew, one entry per CDR3 protein. This table has approximately 99,000 distinct CDR3 sequences, approximately 71% appearing once. The data were obtained in a study of tumor-infiltrating lymphocytes in primary liver carcinoma. The overall study: Staging of the tumors gave T1-T3 N0M0, with widths of 4.2 to 10 cm.

The CDR3 is 17 residues long. The germline V gene has CDR1 GTSNPN and CDR2 SVGIG (reference sequence). Unmatched junction bases numbered 6, after V lost 2 bases and J lost 4 bases. The study co-extracted DNA and RNA from 20-30 mg of unsorted bulk tissue. Surgical resection was the treatment these patients received for primary liver carcinoma. Study-wide points: Compared with tumor region pairs, tumor-adjacent and tumor-blood pairs overlapped less. Tumors reached a significantly greater top-250-clone fraction than blood did (p = 0.039).

The V and J genes are TRBV30 and TRBJ1-6; TRBD1 matches 12 bases. The sequenced material came from liver tumor tissue from sampling region 5. Documented subset: tumor region T5, tumor centre. The receptor's source is a woman aged 55 to 70 with primary liver carcinoma and hepatitis B virus infection. Here the CDR3 reads CAWSRGQGAPYNSPLHF. The CDR3, as DNA: TGTGCCTGGAGTCGGGGACAGGGGGCCCCTTATAATTCACCCCTCCACTTT.